This is a list of T cell receptor beta chains from one sample in a study of shared clonotypes between healthy human individuals. Sequenced by immunoSEQ multiplex PCR; TCRdb stores in-frame clones only, minus some. The sample carries hundreds of thousands of clones, 90% to 98% recorded once. The specimen was memory CD8+ T cells sorted from blood. These TCRs come from a man aged 30 to 45 in good health. The CDR3 runs from the conserved cysteine through the conserved F or W. Fields, in order: CDR3 protein, CDR3 DNA, clone size, V gene, J gene, D gene. The D gene is left open where the match is weak. Not all rows give a size; the values are once, few, many and, for expanded clones, a class.

CASSLGTGANTGELFF	TGTGCCAGCAGCCTAGGGACAGGGGCTAACACCGGGGAGCTGTTTTTT	-	TRBV11-2	TRBJ2-2	TRBD1
CASSLAADGAKHLPDTQYF	TGTGCCAGCAGCTTGGCCGCCGACGGAGCAAAACACCTCCCAGATACGCAGTATTTT	-	TRBV5-6	TRBJ2-3	-
CASSMGTSGRLYEQYF	TGCGCCAGCAGCATGGGGACTAGCGGGAGGCTCTACGAGCAGTACTTC	-	TRBV5-1	TRBJ2-7	TRBD2
CASSPDGNTGELFF	TGTGCCAGCAGCCCCGACGGGAACACCGGGGAGCTGTTTTTT	-	TRBV7-3	TRBJ2-2	-
CASSYGQRDGEAFF	TGTGCCAGCAGCTACGGACAGCGGGACGGTGAAGCTTTCTTT	-	TRBV5-4	TRBJ1-1	-
CASSQDLAGGSGEQFF	TGCGCCAGCAGCCAAGACTTAGCGGGAGGGAGTGGTGAGCAGTTCTTC	-	TRBV4-1	TRBJ2-1	TRBD2
CASSLVGGPGVRNQPQHF	TGTGCCAGCAGCTTAGTGGGGGGCCCAGGGGTACGCAATCAGCCCCAGCATTTT	-	TRBV7-2	TRBJ1-5	-
CASSQEVGQYYNEQFF	TGTGCCAGCAGCCAAGAGGTGGGACAGTATTACAATGAGCAGTTCTTC	once	TRBV4-2	TRBJ2-1	TRBD1
CASLAGGLPDTQYF	TGTGCCAGCCTAGCGGGAGGGTTACCAGATACGCAGTATTTT	-	TRBV6-4	TRBJ2-3	TRBD2
CASSLTQPSSGNTIYF	TGTGCCAGCAGTCTCACTCAGCCGTCAAGCGGAAACACCATATATTTT	-	TRBV27	TRBJ1-3	-
CASSLWMSGSSYEQYF	TGCGCCAGCAGCTTGTGGATGAGCGGGAGCTCCTACGAGCAGTACTTC	-	TRBV5-1	TRBJ2-7	TRBD2
CASGQTYEQYF	TGTGCCTCGGGACAAACCTACGAGCAGTACTTC	-	TRBV30	TRBJ2-7	-
CASSNRDGGEQFF	TGTGCCAGCAGCAACAGGGATGGGGGTGAGCAGTTCTTC	-	TRBV6-5	TRBJ2-1	-
CASSLLEHNEQFF	TGTGCCAGCAGCCTACTAGAACACAATGAGCAGTTCTTC	-	TRBV14	TRBJ2-1	-
CASSPNHLGAYNEQFF	TGTGCCAGCAGCCCGAATCACCTCGGTGCCTACAATGAGCAGTTCTTC	-	TRBV11-2	TRBJ2-1	-
CASSLAVDTQYF	TGTGCCAGCAGCTTAGCTGTGGATACGCAGTATTTT	-	TRBV11-1	TRBJ2-3	-
CASINWGQGQPQHF	TGTGCCAGCATCAATTGGGGACAGGGACAGCCCCAGCATTTT	-	TRBV28	TRBJ1-5	TRBD1
CASSHVNTEAFF	TGTGCCAGCAGTCACGTGAACACTGAAGCTTTCTTT	-	TRBV5-4	TRBJ1-1	-
CASSLGGSSYEQYF	TGTGCCAGCAGTTTAGGAGGGAGCTCCTACGAGCAGTACTTC	-	TRBV28	TRBJ2-7	-
CAWSRTVWNTIYF	TGTGCCTGGAGTCGGACAGTGTGGAACACCATATATTTT	-	TRBV30	TRBJ1-3	-
CASSALRGTNYGYTF	TGTGCCAGCAGCGCTCTGAGGGGGACTAACTATGGCTACACCTTC	once	TRBV25-1	TRBJ1-2	-
CASSRPGQGAGGYTF	TGTGCCAGCAGCCGTCCGGGACAGGGGGCGGGAGGCTACACCTTC	-	TRBV14	TRBJ1-2	TRBD1
CASSFLAASSYEQYF	TGTGCCAGCAGTTTCTTAGCCGCAAGCTCCTACGAGCAGTACTTC	-	TRBV6-5	TRBJ2-7	-
CSVGGRATNEKLFF	TGCAGCGTTGGGGGACGGGCAACTAATGAAAAACTGTTTTTT	-	TRBV29-1	TRBJ1-4	-
CASSLDPGQATDTQYF	TGTGCCAGCAGCTTAGACCCGGGACAGGCGACAGATACGCAGTATTTT	-	TRBV9	TRBJ2-3	TRBD1
CASSLYLAGETGELFF	TGTGCCAGCAGTTTATACCTAGCGGGAGAGACCGGGGAGCTGTTTTTT	-	TRBV27	TRBJ2-2	TRBD2
CASSSLLLAGEKLFF	TGTGCCAGCAGCTCCCTCCTGCTGGCGGGGGAAAAACTGTTTTTT	-	TRBV7-2	TRBJ1-4	-
CASSIEGGFQETQYF	TGTGCCAGTAGTATAGAAGGGGGGTTCCAAGAGACCCAGTACTTC	-	TRBV19	TRBJ2-5	-
CASIVADSGNTIYF	TGTGCCAGCATTGTGGCGGACTCTGGAAACACCATATATTTT	-	TRBV25-1	TRBJ1-3	-